This passage covers 14 T cell receptor beta chains from one sample sequenced in a study of beta chain features in type 1 diabetes. Study outcomes and limitations: Moderately but significantly shorter TCRB CDR3s were found in Type 1 diabetes patients in all four CD4+ subsets.

For these TCRs, the target antigens are not known. The entirety of the isolated RNA underwent reverse transcription, so expressed TCRB transcripts were sequenced. Using immunoSEQ multiplex PCR, the repertoire was profiled, and TCRdb retains in-frame clones only, with some absent. This table holds 500,000 to 800,000 clones, approximately 13% found once. Sequencing input: naive CD4+ T cells from blood. The receptors come from a man aged 25 to 45 with type 1 diabetes.

In this sample, this clone turned up a few times. The chain recombines TRBV7-2 with TRBJ2-7, with D possibly called TRBD1 or TRBD2 (5 bases each). The V end was cut by 5 bases, the J end by 0 bases, with 11 bases between. Germline CDR1 reads SGHTA; CDR2 reads FQGNSA. The CDR3 contains 14 residues. This CDR3 reads CASSLEGSSYEQYF. The CDR3 DNA follows: TGTGCCAGCAGCCTTGAGGGGAGCTCCTACGAGCAGTACTTC.

The rearrangement links TRBV7-2 to TRBJ1-6, with 8 bases that match TRBD1. Germline trimming cut 6 bases from V and 4 bases from J; bases unmatched to any gene: 5. The CDR3 totals 15 residues. CDR1 and CDR2 (germline): SGHTA, FQGNSA. In nucleotides, the CDR3 is TGTGCCAGCAGACAGGGGGACGTTTATAATTCACCCCTCCACTTT. It yields the protein CASRQGDVYNSPLHF.

The rearrangement joins TRBV7-2 to TRBJ2-2; D is possibly TRBD2 (6 bases). The CDR3 has 15 amino acids. From germline, CDR1 is SGHTA and CDR2 FQGNSA. V lost 0 bases to trimming and J lost 5 bases, with 10 bases between them. This chain's CDR3 is CASSLALGGTGELFF. CDR3 nucleotide sequence: TGTGCCAGCAGCTTAGCGCTTGGGGGGACCGGGGAGCTGTTTTTT.

As concerns this clone: This sample also contains other DNA sequences that code for the same CDR3. The J gene is TRBJ2-5, the V gene TRBV9; D remains unclear. Germline loops: CDR1 SGDLS, CDR2 YYNGEE. The CDR3 runs 13 residues. Trimming shortened V by 0 bases and J by 1 base, and 4 bases separated the two germline ends. This CDR3 reads CASSVGAQETQYF. DNA for the CDR3: TGTGCCAGCAGCGTAGGGGCCCAAGAGACCCAGTACTTC.

This clone appeared a few times. In the same sample, other DNA sequences code for this CDR3. The chain links TRBV7-2 to TRBJ2-5; D is uncertain. Germline V gene lookup returns CDR1 SGHTA and CDR2 FQGNSA. V was shortened by 1 base and J by 4 bases, with 7 bases between the two germline ends. The CDR3 loop spans 13 amino acids. This CDR3 is CASSLVGRETQYF. CDR3 nucleotide sequence: TGTGCCAGCAGCTTAGTTGGACGAGAGACCCAGTACTTC.

This clone was seen more than once but under ten times. The V and J genes are TRBV19 and TRBJ2-1; D is perhaps TRBD1 (7 bases). CDR3 size: 12 residues. Deletions cut 10 bases from V and 7 bases from J, with 14 bases between. The germline V gene has CDR1 LNHDA and CDR2 SQIVND (reference sequence). CDR3 in amino acids: CATRGVLNEQFF. The DNA of the CDR3 is TGTGCCACCAGGGGGGTCTTGAATGAGCAGTTCTTC.

This clone was seen a few times. The J gene is TRBJ2-7, the V gene TRBV7-9, with D perhaps being TRBD1 or TRBD2 (5 bases each). From germline, CDR1 is SEHNR and CDR2 FQNEAQ (reference sequence). Trimming removed 4 bases at V and 3 bases at J, with 16 bases between. This CDR3 region has 15 residues. The CDR3 DNA reads TGTGCCAGCAGCTCCCGGGAAGAGGGGTACTACGAGCAGTACTTC. Its protein product is CASSSREEGYYEQYF.

This clone was seen only a few times. This chain links TRBV28 with TRBJ1-4; D is possibly TRBD1 (6 bases). V lost 2 bases, J lost 8 bases, and 12 bases lay in between. Germline-derived CDR1 and CDR2 are MDHEN and SYDVKM. The CDR3 totals 14 residues. Written as DNA, the CDR3 is TGTGCCAGCAGTTTACACAGGGAGGGCGAAAAACTGTTTTTT. As protein: CASSLHREGEKLFF. Full variable domain (rest looked up from reference TRBV28 and TRBJ1-4): DVKVTQSSRYLVKRTGEKVFLECVQDMDHENMFWYRQDPGLGLRLIYFSYDVKMKEKGDIPEGYSVSREKKERFSLILESASTNQTSMYLCASSLHREGEKLFFGSGTQLSVL.

This clone showed up just once. This rearrangement joins TRBV7-2 to TRBJ1-5; D is unclear. The CDR3 loop spans 14 amino acids. V was cut by 1 base and J by 3 bases, with 7 bases left in between. Germline loops: CDR1 SGHTA, CDR2 FQGNSA. The chain's CDR3 is CASSLGGINQPQHF. The CDR3 DNA reads as TGTGCCAGCAGCTTAGGGGGAATCAATCAGCCCCAGCATTTT.

The chain is built from TRBV7-6 and TRBJ1-5, with 9 bases fitting TRBD1. Trimming took 3 bases from V and 4 from J; bases not matched to a gene: 4. Germline assignment: CDR1 SGHVS and CDR2 FNYEAQ. The CDR3 spans 15 residues. CDR3 nucleotide sequence: TGTGCCAGCAGCTTCCGGGACAGGGAAAATCAGCCCCAGCATTTT. Translating gives CASSFRDRENQPQHF. The variable domain in full, completed from reference TRBV7-6 and TRBJ1-5, reads GAGVSQSPRYKVTKRGQDVALRCDPISGHVSLYWYRQALGQGPEFLTYFNYEAQQDKSGLPNDRFSAERPEGSISTLTIQRTEQRDSAMYRCASSFRDRENQPQHFGDGTRLSIL.

The J gene is TRBJ2-1, the V gene TRBV19; D not resolved. The germline gives CDR1 LNHDA, CDR2 SQIVND (reference sequence). Trimming removed 8 bases at V and 1 base at J, with 12 bases between. CDR3 size: 14 residues. The CDR3 loop reads CASDLGRSYNEQFF. For the CDR3, the DNA is TGTGCCAGTGATCTGGGCAGGTCCTACAATGAGCAGTTCTTC.

Only a few counts were recorded for this clone. The chain uses TRBV29-1 and TRBJ1-1; D is possibly TRBD1 (5 bases). CDR3 length equals 13 residues. CDR1 is SQVTM, CDR2 ANQGSEA, per germline. The V gene lost 5 bases and the J gene lost 7 bases, with 17 bases spanning the gap. The CDR3: CSVQTQGGSEAFF. The CDR3 DNA is TGCAGCGTTCAGACCCAGGGTGGGAGTGAAGCTTTCTTT.

The chain carries TRBV19 and TRBJ1-2; TRBD1 matches 8 bases. This CDR3 comprises 15 residues. The germline gives CDR1 LNHDA, CDR2 SQIVND (reference sequence). V was pared by 3 bases and J by 4 bases, with 7 bases of the junction left unmatched. The CDR3 protein is CASSIVQGAGYGYTF. CDR3 coding DNA: TGTGCCAGTAGTATCGTCCAGGGGGCTGGCTATGGCTACACCTTC.

This clone has more than one count but fewer than ten. The chain links TRBV27 to TRBJ2-6; 10 nucleotides agree with TRBD1. Per germline, CDR1 MNHEY and CDR2 SMNVEV (reference sequence). V trimming: 2 bases; J trimming: 1 base; junction bases outside the gene matches: 5. The CDR3 runs to 18 residues. The CDR3 nucleotides read TGTGCCAGCAGTTTAGGGACAGGGGTGAGGTCTGGGGCCAACGTCCTGACTTTC. This translates into CASSLGTGVRSGANVLTF.